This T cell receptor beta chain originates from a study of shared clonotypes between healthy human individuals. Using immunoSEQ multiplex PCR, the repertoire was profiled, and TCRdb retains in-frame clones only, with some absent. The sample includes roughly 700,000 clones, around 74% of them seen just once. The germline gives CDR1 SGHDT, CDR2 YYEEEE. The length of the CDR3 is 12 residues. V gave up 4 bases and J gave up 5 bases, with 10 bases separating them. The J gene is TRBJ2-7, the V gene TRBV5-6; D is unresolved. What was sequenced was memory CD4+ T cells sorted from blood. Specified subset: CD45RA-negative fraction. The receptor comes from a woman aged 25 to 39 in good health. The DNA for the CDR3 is TGTGCCAGCAGCCCTCAAGGGAACGAGCAGTACTTC. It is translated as CASSPQGNEQYF. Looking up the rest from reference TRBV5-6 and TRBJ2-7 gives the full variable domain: DAGVTQSPTHLIKTRGQQVTLRCSPKSGHDTVSWYQQALGQGPQFIFQYYEEEERQRGNFPDRFSGHQFPNYSSELNVNALLLGDSALYLCASSPQGNEQYFGPGTRLTVT.